The 27 T cell receptor beta chains listed next were all sequenced from one sample in a study of blood T cell repertoires in COVID-19. Using immunoSEQ multiplex PCR, the repertoire was profiled, and TCRdb retains in-frame clones only, with some absent. The data contain 240,000 or so clones, about 87% of them singletons. What was sequenced was PBMCs or T cells enriched from blood (not recorded which). These receptors originate from a man aged 50-59 years who had been exposed to COVID-19.

The rearrangement links TRBV28 to TRBJ2-3; D is perhaps TRBD1 (6 bases). Trimming pared 2 bases from V and 5 bases from J, leaving 8 bases between. This CDR3 is built from 13 residues. Germline CDR1 is MDHEN and CDR2 is SYDVKM. CDR3: CASSLRGGDTQYF. In DNA, the CDR3 is TGTGCCAGCAGTTTAAGAGGGGGAGATACGCAGTATTTT.

The V and J genes are TRBV5-1 and TRBJ2-3; 10 positions agree with TRBD2. Trimming removed 1 base from V and 2 bases from J; junction bases left unmatched: 7. The length of the CDR3 is 17 residues. Per the germline V gene, CDR1 is SGHRS and CDR2 is YFSETQ. The CDR3 is CASSLLGLAGVTDTQYF. DNA of the CDR3: TGCGCCAGCAGCTTGTTGGGGCTAGCGGGGGTCACAGATACGCAGTATTTT.

This clone was detected only a few times. The rearrangement uses TRBV7-3 and TRBJ1-1; D is perhaps TRBD1 (5 bases). CDR1 SGHTA and CDR2 FQGTGA come from the germline V gene. This CDR3 has 13 residues. Trimming removed 3 bases at V and 5 bases at J, with 10 bases between. This chain's CDR3 is CASSFWGGTEAFF. The DNA for the CDR3 is TGTGCCAGCAGCTTTTGGGGGGGTACTGAAGCTTTCTTT.

This clone was seen a handful of times. The rearrangement joins TRBV5-1 to TRBJ2-7, with 7 bases matching TRBD1. Trimming at V came to 4 bases and at J to 0 bases, leaving 7 bases not matched to a gene. The CDR3 is 15 residues long. CDR1 is SGHRS and CDR2 is YFSETQ in the germline V gene. Here the CDR3 DNA reads TGCGCCAGCAGCCCGGGACAGCTCAGCTCCTACGAGCAGTACGTC. Its protein is CASSPGQLSSYEQYV.

This clone was seen only a few times. The chain joins TRBV5-4 to TRBJ2-7, with TRBD2 matching 11 bases. In germline, CDR1 is SGHNT, CDR2 YYREEE (reference sequence). V was pared by 0 bases and J by 4 bases, with 6 bases of the junction left unmatched. CDR3 size: 16 residues. This chain's CDR3 is CASSLGLAGQEYEQYF. CDR3 coding DNA: TGTGCCAGCAGCTTGGGACTAGCGGGGCAAGAGTACGAGCAGTACTTC.

The CDR3, as DNA: TGTGCCAGTAGTCCCGGGTTAGCGGGTTCCTACGAGCAGTACTTC. Its translation is CASSPGLAGSYEQYF. This chain connects TRBV19 to TRBJ2-7; TRBD2 matches 7 bases. V was clipped by 5 bases and J by 1 base; unmatched bases: 8. This CDR3 has 15 residues. CDR1 and CDR2 from the germline V gene are LNHDA and SQIVND (reference sequence). The variable domain in full, completed from reference TRBV19 and TRBJ2-7, reads DGGITQSPKYLFRKEGQNVTLSCEQNLNHDAMYWYRQDPGQGLRLIYYSQIVNDFQKGDIAEGYSVSREKKESFPLTVTSAQKNPTAFYLCASSPGLAGSYEQYFGPGTRLTVT.

The gene calls are TRBV11-2 and TRBJ1-3; D remains unclear. CDR3 length: 14 residues. V was trimmed by 4 bases and J by 4 bases, leaving 11 bases between them. The germline gives CDR1 SGHAT, CDR2 FQNNGV. The CDR3 DNA follows: TGTGCCAGCAGCTCCCCCTCGGGGGGAAACACCATATATTTT. As protein: CASSSPSGGNTIYF.

This clone was counted a single time. The chain has TRBV5-1 and TRBJ2-7; D might be TRBD2 (6 bases). V gave up 1 base and J gave up 3 bases, with 11 bases separating them. Germline CDR1 is SGHRS and CDR2 is YFSETQ. The CDR3 consists of 14 residues. This chain's CDR3 is CASSLRVGSYEQYF. In DNA form, the CDR3 reads TGCGCCAGCAGCTTGAGGGTCGGGAGCTACGAGCAGTACTTC.

The genes are TRBV3-1 (or the pseudogene TRBV3-2) and TRBJ1-1; tentative D call: TRBD1 (6 bases). The CDR3 runs 14 residues. Germline CDR1 reads LGHDT; CDR2 reads YNNKEL (reference sequence). V lost 3 bases to trimming and J lost 9 bases, with 17 bases between them. Here the CDR3 reads CASSHLGQNQQAFF. The CDR3, as DNA: TGTGCCAGCAGCCACCTTGGACAGAACCAGCAAGCTTTCTTT.

J is TRBJ2-3 and V is TRBV7-2; maybe TRBD1 (5 bases). The CDR3 is 15 residues long. From germline, CDR1 is SGHTA and CDR2 FQGNSA. The V gene lost 6 bases and the J gene lost 2 bases, with 15 bases spanning the gap. CDR3 sequence reads: CASRGLWGTTDTQYF. Written as DNA, the CDR3 is TGTGCCAGCAGGGGGCTTTGGGGTACCACAGATACGCAGTATTTT.

This chain connects TRBV29-1 to TRBJ2-1; D gene unclear. CDR1 is SQVTM, CDR2 ANQGSEA, per germline. V lost 3 bases and J 9 bases, leaving 12 bases between the germline ends. This CDR3 is built from 12 residues. The CDR3 DNA reads as TGCAGCGTTGATAGTCCCTTCACTGAGCAGTTCTTC. This codes for CSVDSPFTEQFF.

This chain connects TRBV7-2 to TRBJ1-2; no reliable D call. The germline V gene has CDR1 SGHTA and CDR2 FQGNSA. CDR3 size: 11 residues. Trimming took off 5 bases at V and 8 bases at J, with 9 bases between the two ends. CDR3 region: CASSQTEGYTF. The CDR3 nucleotides are TGTGCCAGCAGCCAGACGGAGGGCTACACCTTC.

J is TRBJ1-5 and V is TRBV28; D is ambiguous. Trimming left V 6 bases short and J 4 bases short, with 13 bases between. The V gene's germline CDR1 is MDHEN and CDR2 SYDVKM. The CDR3 spans 14 residues. CDR3 in DNA: TGTGCCAGCAGCTACGGACTCCTGAATCAGCCCCAGCATTTT. Translating it yields CASSYGLLNQPQHF.

The rearrangement joins TRBV2 to TRBJ2-2, with D possibly TRBD2 on 6 matching bases. Trimming shortened V by 4 bases and J by 5 bases, and 11 bases separated the two germline ends. CDR3 length: 14 amino acids. Germline V lookup: CDR1 SNHLY, CDR2 FYNNEI. CDR3 sequence reads: CASSGVAETGELFF. CDR3 coding DNA: TGTGCCAGCAGTGGGGTAGCGGAGACCGGGGAGCTGTTTTTT.

This rearrangement joins TRBV11-3 to TRBJ2-7; weak D call: TRBD2 (5 bases). Trimming pared 1 base from V and 7 bases from J, leaving 11 bases between. The CDR3 totals 13 residues. CDR1 and CDR2 from the germline V gene are SGHNT and YENEEA. CDR3 residues: CASSLGPQREQYV. The CDR3 DNA reads as TGTGCCAGCAGCTTAGGACCTCAGCGGGAGCAGTACGTC.

The chain is built from TRBV14 and TRBJ2-3; 9 bases are shared with TRBD2. The CDR3 has 17 residues. V lost 3 bases, J lost 2 bases, and 9 bases stayed unmatched. Germline V gene data show CDR1 as SGHDN and CDR2 as FVKESK. The CDR3 nucleotides read TGTGCCAGCAGCCATGCCGGGACTAGCAGATACACAGATACGCAGTATTTT. Translation: CASSHAGTSRYTDTQYF.

The V gene is TRBV5-1, the J gene TRBJ2-7; maybe TRBD1 (5 bases). This CDR3 contains 13 residues. V was cut by 1 base and J by 1 base, with 6 bases left in between. CDR1 is SGHRS, CDR2 YFSETQ, per germline. The CDR3 loop is CASSLQGSYEQYF. CDR3 nucleotide sequence: TGCGCCAGCAGCTTGCAGGGTTCCTACGAGCAGTACTTC. The full variable domain, in which reference TRBV5-1 and TRBJ2-7 provide the parts outside the CDR3, is KAGVTQTPRYLIKTRGQQVTLSCSPISGHRSVSWYQQTPGQGLQFLFEYFSETQRNKGNFPGRFSGRQFSNSRSEMNVSTLELGDSALYLCASSLQGSYEQYFGPGTRLTVT.

V usage is TRBV6-6 and J usage is TRBJ1-2, with D maybe TRBD1 (5 bases). The length of the CDR3 is 17 residues. The V end was cut by 5 bases, the J end by 4 bases, with 23 bases between. CDR1 is MNHNY, CDR2 SVGAGI, per germline (reference sequence). In DNA form, the CDR3 reads TGTGCCAGCAGTCGCCGGGACTACCCCCGGTACATCTATGGCTACACCTTC. Translation gives CASSRRDYPRYIYGYTF.

A single count supports this clone. V and J are TRBV24-1 and TRBJ2-1, with TRBD2 matching 10 bases. J lost 2 bases, V lost 5 bases, and 8 bases had no gene match. Germline CDR1 and CDR2: KGHDR and SFDVKD. CDR3 length equals 17 residues. The CDR3 nucleotides read TGTGCCACCAGTGTTGACTGGCTAGCGGGGGCCTACAATGAGCAGTTCTTC. Residues: CATSVDWLAGAYNEQFF.

The J gene is TRBJ2-2, the V gene TRBV5-1; the D is unclear. The CDR3 is made up of 13 amino acids. Germline V lookup: CDR1 SGHRS, CDR2 YFSETQ. Trimming shortened V by 8 bases and J by 0 bases, and 8 bases separated the two germline ends. For the CDR3, the DNA is TGCGCCAGTCAGGATCCGAACACCGGGGAGCTGTTTTTT. Translating gives CASQDPNTGELFF.

CDR3 DNA: TGCAGCGTTGGACAGGGGTTTGGCTACACCTTC. Amino acid sequence: CSVGQGFGYTF. The chain combines TRBV29-1 with TRBJ1-2, with TRBD1 matching over 8 bases. The CDR3 extends over 11 amino acids. J lost 7 bases, V lost 4 bases, and 2 bases had no gene match. The V gene's germline CDR1 is SQVTM and CDR2 ANQGSEA.

V and J are TRBV28 and TRBJ1-1; D is undetermined. The CDR3 extends over 13 amino acids. Germline V gene lookup returns CDR1 MDHEN and CDR2 SYDVKM. V lost 6 bases to trimming and J lost 4 bases, with 12 bases between them. The CDR3 loop is CASRKLAFTEAFF. The DNA for the CDR3 is TGTGCCAGCAGAAAACTAGCGTTCACTGAAGCTTTCTTT.

J is TRBJ2-5 and V is TRBV5-6, with D hard to call. V was trimmed by 0 bases and J by 6 bases, leaving 12 bases between them. The CDR3 has 14 amino acids. Germline CDR1 SGHDT, CDR2 YYEEEE. Here the CDR3 DNA reads TGTGCCAGCAGCTTGGGTTCACCCTGGCAGACCCAGTACTTC. Its protein is CASSLGSPWQTQYF.

The chain has TRBV9 and TRBJ1-6; D is possibly TRBD1 (5 bases). Germline V gene sequence: CDR1 SGDLS, CDR2 YYNGEE. This CDR3 comprises 16 residues. V lost 0 bases, J lost 4 bases, and 11 bases lay in between. This CDR3 reads CASSVDGGGYNSPLHF. CDR3 coding DNA: TGTGCCAGCAGCGTAGATGGGGGGGGATATAATTCACCCCTCCACTTT.

The rearrangement uses TRBV21-1 and TRBJ2-4; the table's D call, TRBD2, was not checked against the DNA. TRBV21-1 is a documented pseudogene. The CDR3 runs 18 residues. DNA of the CDR3: TGTGCCAGCAGCACCCTCGTAGAGGCTAGCGGGCAAGTGAACATTCAGTACTTC. Its protein product is CASSTLVEASGQVNIQYF.

V is TRBV2 and J is TRBJ1-6; D possibly corresponds to TRBD1 (5 bases). Germline-derived CDR1 and CDR2 are SNHLY and FYNNEI. The CDR3 covers 16 residues. Trimming removed 8 bases at V and 9 bases at J, with 23 bases between. The chain's CDR3 is CASSEEGGGAGSPLHF. The DNA for the CDR3 is TGTGCCAGCTCTGAAGAGGGTGGAGGGGCAGGTTCACCCCTCCACTTT.

CDR3 sequence: CASSGISGRLSYNEQFF. CDR3 sequence (DNA): TGTGCCAGCAGTGGGATTAGCGGGAGGCTGTCCTACAATGAGCAGTTCTTC. The V and J genes are TRBV2 and TRBJ2-1; TRBD2 matches 10 bases. Germline assignment: CDR1 SNHLY and CDR2 FYNNEI. Trimming at V came to 4 bases and at J to 1 base, leaving 7 bases not matched to a gene. The CDR3 extends over 17 amino acids.